This T cell receptor beta chain originates from a study of CD8 T cells in ankylosing spondylitis. Regarding the study as a whole: One TCR beta motif, made up of several highly homologous variants, appeared characteristic of ankylosing spondylitis blood. Reactive arthritis synovial fluid and blood were previously reported to contain some motif variants. Reportedly, disease-linked clones are significantly enriched in ankylosing spondylitis patients' matched synovial fluid.

For this clonotype: Its matching antigen is unknown.

Via MiXCR, TCRdb re-called the 5' RACE reads, giving one row per CDR3 protein. Here the sample spans about 210,000 distinct CDR3 sequences, approximately 7.4% being singletons. This CDR3 spans 15 amino acids. CDR1 and CDR2 from the germline V gene are MRHNA and SNTAGT. The V and J ends lost 5 bases and 2 bases, in that order; junction bases with no gene match: 5. This chain uses TRBV6-4 with TRBJ2-2; the match to TRBD1 covers 7 bases. The specimen sequenced was blood, either unsorted or a sorted T cell fraction (not recorded which). This TCR came from a male donor with ankylosing spondylitis. The CDR3 DNA is TGTGCCAGCAGTACCCGGGACAGAAACACCGGGGAGCTGTTTTTT. This codes for CASSTRDRNTGELFF.